This T cell receptor (beta chain) was profiled in a study of breast tumors, draining lymph nodes, adjacent tissues. Points from the study as a whole: The lymph node origin of tumor T cells was framed as consistent with a hypothesis, not demonstrated.

Germline V gene sequence: CDR1 SGHTA, CDR2 FQGNSA. Trimming removed 2 bases from V and 10 bases from J, with 6 bases in between. CDR3 length equals 11 residues. Comments on this clonotype: What it binds is unknown.

TCRdb recomputed calls from the multiplex PCR reads with MiXCR, one row per CDR3 protein. The sample includes some 250,000 distinct CDR3 sequences, less than 45% seen only once; the top ten take over 3.5%. Axillary draining lymph nodes of breast cancer patients supplied the node samples. Sequencing was carried out using axillary lymph node tissue. This clonotype originated in a female donor with breast cancer. Some clones in this sample may be carry-over from other donors' samples. This chain joins TRBV7-2 and TRBJ1-3; the D is unclear. In DNA form, the CDR3 reads TGTGCCAGCAGCTTACCCGGGACCATATATTTT. Translation: CASSLPGTIYF.